This T cell receptor (beta chain) was identified during a study of OX40 agonist ivuxolimab in advanced cancers. The V gene end was trimmed by 4 bases and the J gene end by 1 base; junction bases not matched to a gene: 8. Germline-derived CDR1 and CDR2 are LGHNA and YNFKEQ. The CDR3 contains 18 residues. This clone was counted only a few times. Method: immunoSEQ multiplex PCR; TCRdb's copy keeps in-frame clones and lacks some. The profile covers about 70,000 clones, with 80% to 90% appearing a single time and about 1.1% taken by the ten largest. The chain recombines TRBV4-2 with TRBJ2-3; 13 positions match TRBD2. This TCR was sampled from an adult with an advanced solid tumor such as melanoma, head and neck, liver or kidney cancer. The source was CD4+ or CD8+ T cells sorted from blood, collected in a trial of the OX40 agonist ivuxolimab. DNA for the CDR3: TGTGCCAGCAGCCGCGCAGCCGGACTAGCGGGGGGCACAGATACGCAGTATTTT. Protein product: CASSRAAGLAGGTDTQYF.